This TCR beta chain was observed in a study of T cell responses to AZD1222 COVID-19 vaccine. Turning to the study itself: Pooled in the analysis were second doses at about 4 or about 12 weeks. General study points: At baseline, just a handful of AZD1222 recipients tested seropositive.

TCRdb's copy holds only in-frame clones and misses some; the assay was immunoSEQ multiplex PCR. The sample contains approximately 150,000 clones, roughly nine tenths of which appear only once. This clone came up once. Its antigen is not identified. Material: peripheral blood, obtained on day 0 of AZD1222 vaccination. The clonotype was recovered from an adult in good health.

CDR3 bases: TGTGCCAGCAGCCCGAAGGGGAGCTATGGCTACACCTTC. Its protein is CASSPKGSYGYTF. The gene calls are TRBV6-5 and TRBJ1-2; weak D call: TRBD1 (5 bases). The CDR3 runs to 13 residues. Germline V gene sequence: CDR1 MNHEY, CDR2 SVGAGI. The V end lost 6 bases, the J end lost 4 bases, and 12 bases lay between the germline ends.